The 29 T cell receptor beta chains below come from one sample, sequenced in a study of shared clonotypes between healthy human individuals. The naive CD8 subset, CD45RO-negative cells positively selected for CCR7, excluded terminally differentiated effector memory CD45RA+ cells. Assay: immunoSEQ multiplex PCR; the TCRdb copy retains only in-frame clones and omits some. The table includes 650,000 to 800,000 clones, around 92% detected once. Specimen: naive CD8+ T cells sorted from blood. The receptors shown here come from a man aged 25 to 40 in good health.

The V call is TRBV28, the J call TRBJ2-7; the match to TRBD1 covers 7 bases. The CDR3 runs to 16 residues. Germline-derived CDR1 and CDR2 are MDHEN and SYDVKM. V gave up 2 bases and J gave up 4 bases; unmatched junction bases: 11. The CDR3 reads CASSLNMGQFRYEQYF. The CDR3 DNA follows: TGTGCCAGCAGTTTAAATATGGGACAGTTTAGGTACGAGCAGTACTTC.

For this clone: At one of its ends the junction is not consistent with the germline gene, which may arise from a read error. This sequence joins TRBV30 and TRBJ2-2; 7 bases match TRBD1. Germline loops: CDR1 GTSNPN, CDR2 SVGIG (reference sequence). The CDR3 extends over 14 amino acids. This CDR3 is CAWGTGANAGELFF. CDR3 DNA sequence: TGTGCCTGGGGAACAGGGGCGAACGCCGGGGAGCTGTTTTTT.

This sequence joins TRBV11-3 and TRBJ2-2, with no clear D. The germline V gene has CDR1 SGHNT and CDR2 YENEEA. The V end was cut by 1 base, the J end by 10 bases, with 10 bases between. The CDR3 runs to 13 residues. CDR3: CASSLAGEEELFF. In DNA, the CDR3 is TGTGCCAGCAGCTTAGCGGGTGAGGAGGAGCTGTTTTTT. Full variable domain (remainder filled in from reference TRBV11-3 and TRBJ2-2): EAGVVQSPRYKIIEKKQPVAFWCNPISGHNTLYWYLQNLGQGPELLIRYENEEAVDDSQLPKDRFSAERLKGVDSTLKIQPAELGDSAVYLCASSLAGEEELFFGEGSRLTVL.

The J gene is TRBJ2-7, the V gene TRBV7-9; 7 bases are shared with TRBD1. Germline lookup yields CDR1 SEHNR and CDR2 FQNEAQ (reference sequence). V dropped 2 bases and J dropped 3; count of bases not matched to a gene: 7. This CDR3 contains 15 residues. CDR3 coding DNA: TGTGCCAGCAGCTTACTAGACAGGGATGGCTACGAGCAGTACTTC. Amino acids: CASSLLDRDGYEQYF.

The rearrangement links TRBV5-4 to TRBJ2-1, with D perhaps matching TRBD2 (5 bases). This CDR3 is 12 amino acids long. Germline V gene lookup returns CDR1 SGHNT and CDR2 YYREEE (reference sequence). Deletions cut 4 bases from V and 6 bases from J, with 8 bases between. CDR3 region: CASSDGLNEQFF. CDR3 sequence (DNA): TGTGCCAGCAGCGACGGACTCAATGAGCAGTTCTTC.

J is TRBJ2-1 and V is TRBV15; the match to TRBD2 covers 13 bases. The CDR3 loop spans 16 amino acids. Germline V gene lookup returns CDR1 LNHNV and CDR2 YYDKDF (reference sequence). Trimming cost V 5 bases and J 9 bases; bases outside gene matches: 10. The CDR3 bases are TGTGCCACCAGCGGAACCGGGACTAGCGGGATCCCTGAGCAGTTCTTC. It encodes CATSGTGTSGIPEQFF.

The gene calls are TRBV27 and TRBJ1-2; D might be TRBD1 (5 bases). Deletions cut 3 bases from V and 0 bases from J, with 11 bases between. Per germline, CDR1 MNHEY and CDR2 SMNVEV (reference sequence). The CDR3 consists of 15 residues. CDR3 in amino acids: CASSFTGAANYGYTF. In DNA form, the CDR3 reads TGTGCCAGCAGTTTCACCGGGGCCGCTAACTATGGCTACACCTTC.

The rearrangement joins TRBV28 to TRBJ1-5, with D uncertain. The germline V gene encodes CDR1 MDHEN and CDR2 SYDVKM. The CDR3 sequence is 14 residues long. Trimming left V 3 bases short and J 4 bases short, with 10 bases between. The CDR3: CASSLFLGNQPQHF. The CDR3 nucleotides are TGTGCCAGCAGTTTGTTTCTGGGAAATCAGCCCCAGCATTTT.

This chain links TRBV6-5 with TRBJ2-1; TRBD2 aligns across 14 bases. Unmatched junction bases numbered 5, after V lost 8 bases and J lost 8 bases. CDR1 is MNHEY, CDR2 SVGAGI, per germline. The CDR3 runs to 14 residues. The CDR3 is CASSGTSGSYEQFF. CDR3 bases: TGTGCCAGCTCCGGGACTAGCGGGAGTTATGAGCAGTTCTTC.

V usage is TRBV6-6 and J usage is TRBJ2-7; D remains ambiguous. Trimming cost V 2 bases and J 4 bases, with 6 bases left between them. Per germline, CDR1 MNHNY and CDR2 SVGAGI (reference sequence). This CDR3 has 12 residues. The CDR3 nucleotides read TGTGCCAGCAGTTACGGGGTTTACGAGCAGTACTTC. Its protein product is CASSYGVYEQYF.

V and J are TRBV5-1 and TRBJ2-1; D is possibly TRBD2 (5 bases). The CDR3 runs to 15 residues. Germline V gene lookup returns CDR1 SGHRS and CDR2 YFSETQ. Trimming shortened V by 5 bases and J by 0 bases, and 12 bases separated the two germline ends. This CDR3 reads CASRRVDSSYNEQFF. The DNA of the CDR3 is TGCGCCAGCAGGCGGGTAGATAGCTCCTACAATGAGCAGTTCTTC.

This clone has a handful of counts. The chain has TRBV11-2 and TRBJ1-5, with D perhaps matching TRBD1 (5 bases). The CDR3 is 15 residues long. V was cut by 5 bases and J by 1 base, with 12 bases left in between. Germline lookup yields CDR1 SGHAT and CDR2 FQNNGV. The CDR3 sequence is CASSQQGASNQPQHF. The CDR3 DNA reads as TGTGCCAGCAGCCAACAAGGGGCGAGCAATCAGCCCCAGCATTTT.

The chain recombines TRBV27 with TRBJ1-5; D unclear. The CDR3 length is 16 residues. Trimming took off 4 bases at V and 0 bases at J, with 13 bases between the two ends. CDR1 and CDR2 from the germline V gene are MNHEY and SMNVEV (reference sequence). Here the CDR3 DNA reads TGTGCCAGCAGTTCCGGCCTTACCCCTAGCAATCAGCCCCAGCATTTT. The encoded protein is CASSSGLTPSNQPQHF.

This clone was seen more than once but under ten times. The sample contains more than one DNA sequence encoding this CDR3. V is TRBV29-1 and J is TRBJ2-1; 11 nucleotides match TRBD2. The J segment lost 4 bases and the V segment lost 6 bases, leaving 2 bases of the junction unmatched. Per germline, CDR1 SQVTM and CDR2 ANQGSEA. The CDR3 is 13 amino acids. The CDR3 nucleotides read TGCAGCGTGGGACTAGCGGATTACAATGAGCAGTTCTTC. Amino acids: CSVGLADYNEQFF.

The chain recombines TRBV6-4 with TRBJ2-3; 9 positions match TRBD2. The germline V gene encodes CDR1 MRHNA and CDR2 SNTAGT. Losses at the gene ends were 8 bases for V and 4 bases for J; bases not matched to a gene: 1. This CDR3 region has 12 residues. In nucleotides, the CDR3 is TGTGCCAGCGTAGCGGGAGCAGATACGCAGTATTTT. Amino acids: CASVAGADTQYF.

V is TRBV28 and J is TRBJ2-7; tentative D call: TRBD1 (6 bases). There are 15 residues in the CDR3. With 2 bases removed from V and 3 bases from J, the gap between germline ends came to 14 bases. Germline CDR1 and CDR2: MDHEN and SYDVKM. The CDR3 region is CASSLGTGMSYEQYF. The CDR3 region has the DNA TGTGCCAGCAGTTTAGGTACAGGGATGAGCTACGAGCAGTACTTC. The full variable domain, its missing parts supplied by reference TRBV28 and TRBJ2-7, is DVKVTQSSRYLVKRTGEKVFLECVQDMDHENMFWYRQDPGLGLRLIYFSYDVKMKEKGDIPEGYSVSREKKERFSLILESASTNQTSMYLCASSLGTGMSYEQYFGPGTRLTVT.

The rearrangement joins TRBV6-5 to TRBJ2-1; the match to TRBD2 covers 11 bases. There are 15 residues in the CDR3. The V segment lost 6 bases and the J segment 6 bases; nucleotides outside the gene matches: 7. Germline V gene lookup returns CDR1 MNHEY and CDR2 SVGAGI. This chain's CDR3 is CASSPGTSGLNEQFF. DNA of the CDR3: TGTGCCAGCAGCCCCGGGACTAGCGGCCTCAATGAGCAGTTCTTC.

V gene TRBV27 combines with J gene TRBJ2-1; 7 bases map to TRBD2. The CDR3 spans 17 residues. The junction had 9 bases not matched to a gene; V was cut back by 2 bases and J by 2 bases. CDR1 and CDR2 from the germline V gene are MNHEY and SMNVEV (reference sequence). The CDR3 region is CASSLLVAAGAYNEQFF. CDR3 nucleotides: TGTGCCAGCAGTTTACTCGTAGCCGCGGGAGCCTACAATGAGCAGTTCTTC.

With respect to this clone: A read error may be the cause here, since a much bigger clone is one base away. The genes are TRBV11-1 and TRBJ1-1; a possible D gene is TRBD1 (5 bases). Trimming removed 5 bases from V and 0 bases from J, with 7 bases in between. The germline CDR1 and CDR2 sequences are SGHAT and FQDESV (reference sequence). This CDR3 is built from 13 residues. DNA for the CDR3: TGTGCCAGCAGCCCGACAGTGAACACTGAAGCTTTCTTT. Amino acids: CASSPTVNTEAFF.

The chain carries TRBV25-1 and TRBJ2-1, with a weak D call TRBD1 (6 bases). The CDR3 has 13 residues. Germline V gene sequence: CDR1 MGHDK, CDR2 SYGVNS. V lost 1 base, J lost 10 bases, and 11 bases lay in between. In nucleotides, the CDR3 is TGTGCCAGCAGTGAATTAGGGGGTGACGAGCAGTTCTTC. This sequence encodes CASSELGGDEQFF.

This clone was detected many times. This sequence joins TRBV28 and TRBJ1-1, with D unclear. Germline V gene sequence: CDR1 MDHEN, CDR2 SYDVKM. The CDR3 consists of 11 residues. CDR3 bases: TGTGCTGCAGGCAGAAACACTGAAGCTTTCTTT. Translation: CAAGRNTEAFF.

The rearrangement joins TRBV25-1 to TRBJ2-3; TRBD2 matches at 10 bases. The germline gives CDR1 MGHDK, CDR2 SYGVNS. CDR3 length: 16 residues. The ends lost 7 bases at V and 6 bases at J; junction bases unmatched: 13. Written as DNA, the CDR3 is TGTGCCAGCAAGGGGGAACTAGCGGGGCCCCGGGATACGCAGTATTTT. Translating it yields CASKGELAGPRDTQYF.

V is TRBV2 and J is TRBJ2-7, with D possibly TRBD1 on 6 matching bases. The CDR3 is made up of 14 amino acids. Trimming stripped 2 bases from V and 4 bases from J, with 12 bases between. From germline, CDR1 is SNHLY and CDR2 FYNNEI. For the CDR3, the DNA is TGTGCCAGCAGTGAACCGGACAGCTCATACGAGCAGTACTTC. Translation gives CASSEPDSSYEQYF.

The chain uses TRBV19 and TRBJ2-2, with 8 bases matching TRBD2. There are 16 residues in the CDR3. Unmatched junction bases numbered 8, after V lost 3 bases and J lost 5 bases. Germline loops: CDR1 LNHDA, CDR2 SQIVND (reference sequence). Here the CDR3 reads CASSIASGSFTGELFF. The CDR3 DNA reads TGTGCCAGTAGTATCGCTAGCGGGTCTTTTACCGGGGAGCTGTTTTTT.

The CDR3 DNA is TGCGCCAGCAGCCAAGATACTCCCCATGGCTACACCTTC. This codes for CASSQDTPHGYTF. The gene calls are TRBV4-1 and TRBJ1-2, with D unresolved. Germline V gives CDR1 MGHRA, CDR2 YSYEKL. Trimming pared 0 bases from V and 6 bases from J, leaving 8 bases between. This CDR3 comprises 13 residues.

The rearrangement joins TRBV5-8 to TRBJ2-7; either TRBD1 or TRBD2 may fit D (7 bases each). The germline V and J ends were trimmed by 4 bases and 3 bases, with 17 bases remaining between them. CDR3 length equals 15 residues. Germline V CDR1 and CDR2: SGHTS, YDEGEE. The CDR3 DNA reads as TGTGCCAGCAGCCCCCACAGCGGGACAGTCTACGAGCAGTACTTC. Residues: CASSPHSGTVYEQYF. The full variable domain, in which reference TRBV5-8 and TRBJ2-7 provide the parts outside the CDR3, is EAGVTQSPTHLIKTRGQQATLRCSPISGHTSVYWYQQALGLGLQFLLWYDEGEERNRGNFPPRFSGRQFPNYSSELNVNALELEDSALYLCASSPHSGTVYEQYFGPGTRLTVT.

In its sample, this clone was seen once. This sequence joins TRBV28 and TRBJ2-7; 9 bases are shared with TRBD2. J lost 7 bases, V lost 6 bases, and 10 bases had no gene match. The germline V gene has CDR1 MDHEN and CDR2 SYDVKM. The CDR3 is 14 amino acids. CDR3 loop: CASSFTSGLGEQYF. CDR3 in DNA: TGTGCCAGCAGCTTTACTAGCGGGCTCGGGGAGCAGTACTTC.

The chain employs TRBV27 and TRBJ1-5, with D uncertain. This CDR3 has 14 amino acids. Germline V CDR1 and CDR2: MNHEY, SMNVEV (reference sequence). V lost 0 bases and J 3 bases, leaving 6 bases between the germline ends. For the CDR3, the DNA is TGTGCCAGCAGTTTATCCATATACAATCAGCCCCAGCATTTT. Protein: CASSLSIYNQPQHF.

A remark on this clone: Additional DNA sequences in this sample encode the identical CDR3. This chain joins TRBV9 and TRBJ1-4; TRBD1 matches 8 bases. Germline V gene lookup returns CDR1 SGDLS and CDR2 YYNGEE. V shed 4 bases, J shed 8 bases, and the junction held 4 bases outside the gene matches. There are 13 residues in the CDR3. The CDR3 sequence: CASSPGQGEKLFF. CDR3 DNA sequence: TGTGCCAGCAGCCCTGGACAGGGCGAAAAACTGTTTTTT.